These 11 T cell receptor beta chains were all obtained from the same sample, sequenced in a study of T cells in Graves' hyperthyroidism and ophthalmopathy. From RNA transcripts, TCR beta CDR3 regions were amplified. During a first-round RT-PCR of the TCR CDR3, the HTBI primer set was used. TCRdb reprocessed the multiplex PCR reads via MiXCR and lists one record per CDR3 protein. The sample has about half a million distinct CDR3 sequences; less than 25% are singletons. Sequenced sample: blood. All receptors come from a man between 18 and 35 years old with Graves' hyperthyroidism.

This clonotype showed up just once. The chain joins TRBV29-1 to TRBJ2-7; D call uncertain. This CDR3 comprises 13 residues. Trimming took off 4 bases at V and 5 bases at J, with 15 bases between the two ends. CDR1 is SQVTM and CDR2 is ANQGSEA in the germline V gene. The chain's CDR3 is CSVAPVQLHEQYF. The CDR3 DNA reads TGCAGCGTTGCTCCGGTTCAACTCCACGAGCAGTACTTC.

This clonotype has more than one count but fewer than ten. The chain couples TRBV28 to TRBJ2-2; unclear D gene. Between the trimmed V and J ends, which lost 6 bases and 2 bases, there was a span of 13 bases. In germline, CDR1 is MDHEN, CDR2 SYDVKM. The CDR3 extends over 15 amino acids. In DNA form, the CDR3 reads TGTGCCAGCAGCATCCGAACAGCAAACACCGGGGAGCTGTTTTTT. Protein product: CASSIRTANTGELFF.

There are many counts of this clonotype. The V gene is TRBV6-2 or TRBV6-3, the J gene TRBJ2-2; no clear D gene. CDR1 is MNHEY and CDR2 is SVGEGT in the germline V gene. CDR3 length equals 12 residues. V was trimmed by 6 bases and J by 8 bases, leaving 10 bases between them. CDR3 coding DNA: TGTGCCAGCAGCCTGGTAATGGGGGAGCTGTTTTTT. Encoded protein: CASSLVMGELFF.

The sample holds many counts of this clonotype. The chain carries TRBV9 and TRBJ2-7, with D perhaps being TRBD1 or TRBD2 (6 bases each). The CDR3 has 14 residues. CDR1 is SGDLS and CDR2 is YYNGEE in the germline V gene. V lost 0 bases and J 5 bases, leaving 12 bases between the germline ends. For the CDR3, the DNA is TGTGCCAGCAGCGTAGTAGGGGGAGGCGACGAGCAGTACTTC. Translating gives CASSVVGGGDEQYF.

This chain links TRBV20-1 with TRBJ1-1; D is unclear. The CDR3 runs to 14 residues. V dropped 6 bases and J dropped 5 bases, with 19 bases sitting between them. CDR1 is DFQATT and CDR2 is SNEGSKA in the germline V gene (reference sequence). CDR3 sequence reads: CSAAPPRDRTEAFF. The CDR3, as DNA: TGCAGTGCCGCCCCCCCTCGGGATCGGACTGAAGCTTTCTTT.

This chain joins TRBV25-1 and TRBJ1-2; tentative D call: TRBD1 (6 bases). The ends were cut back, 4 bases at V and 8 bases at J, with 17 bases in the middle. Looked up from germline, CDR1 is MGHDK and CDR2 is SYGVNS. The CDR3 consists of 14 residues. CDR3 loop: CASSGPVTGRGYTF. The CDR3 coding sequence is TGTGCCAGCAGTGGGCCCGTGACAGGACGAGGCTACACCTTC.

This clonotype has ten or more counts. This rearrangement joins TRBV10-3 to TRBJ1-2; D perhaps matches TRBD1 (5 bases). CDR3 size: 12 residues. Germline V lookup: CDR1 ENHRY, CDR2 SYGVKD. V lost 8 bases and J 0 bases, leaving 7 bases between the germline ends. For the CDR3, the DNA is TGTGCCATCCAGGGTCCTAACTATGGCTACACCTTC. Amino acid sequence: CAIQGPNYGYTF.

This clonotype was counted many times. CDR3 DNA: TGTGCCTGGAGTGAAGGCAGCCTATCCGAGCAGTACTTC. The encoded protein is CAWSEGSLSEQYF. The chain carries TRBV30 and TRBJ2-7; D unclear. Germline assignment: CDR1 GTSNPN and CDR2 SVGIG (reference sequence). This CDR3 spans 13 amino acids. V gave up 1 base and J gave up 6 bases, with 13 bases separating them.

This clonotype was seen many times. V gene TRBV7-2 combines with J gene TRBJ2-2, with TRBD2 as a possible D gene (6 bases). CDR3 size: 14 residues. The germline V gene has CDR1 SGHTA and CDR2 FQGNSA. Deletions cut 5 bases from V and 7 bases from J, with 14 bases between. The CDR3 DNA sequence: TGTGCCAGCAGCCGTGAATCGCGGGGCGGGGAGCTGTTTTTT. Amino acids: CASSRESRGGELFF.

The chain uses TRBV30 and TRBJ1-1; a weak D match, TRBD1 (6 bases). Per the germline V gene, CDR1 is GTSNPN and CDR2 is SVGIG (reference sequence). Deletions cut 4 bases from V and 6 bases from J, with 15 bases between. This CDR3 has 13 amino acids. CDR3 DNA: TGTGCCTGGAACAGGGCGGGAAAAGCTGAAGCTTTCTTT. This translates into CAWNRAGKAEAFF. The full variable domain, rest sourced from reference TRBV30 and TRBJ1-1, is SQTIHQWPATLVQPVGSPLSLECTVEGTSNPNLYWYRQAAGRGLQLLFYSVGIGQISSEVPQNLSASRPQDRQFILSSKKLLLSDSGFYLCAWNRAGKAEAFFGQGTRLTVV.

Ten or more counts support this clonotype. V is TRBV7-2 and J is TRBJ1-2; perhaps TRBD1 as D (5 bases). The CDR3 contains 13 residues. From germline, CDR1 is SGHTA and CDR2 FQGNSA. V lost 1 base, J lost 6 bases, and 9 bases lay in between. CDR3 sequence reads: CASSLDPGDGYTF. The CDR3 DNA follows: TGTGCCAGCAGCTTAGATCCGGGGGATGGCTACACCTTC.